These 4 T cell receptor beta chains originate from one sample sequenced in a study of cytomegalovirus exposure and HLA in healthy donors. The PCR was carried out with 60 Vbeta primers and 13 Jbeta primers. Here immunoSEQ multiplex PCR was the method, and the copy in TCRdb shows in-frame clones only, minus some. In the table there are 150,000 to 200,000 clones, 80% to 85% of which are singletons. Material for sequencing was PBMCs. These receptors came from a man aged 50-59 years in good health and CMV-seropositive.

The rearrangement links TRBV30 to TRBJ1-4; D gene uncertain. Germline lookup yields CDR1 GTSNPN and CDR2 SVGIG (reference sequence). V lost 2 bases and J 2 bases, leaving 12 bases between the germline ends. The CDR3 extends over 15 amino acids. The CDR3 spells CAWSPGFSTNEKLFF. For the CDR3, the DNA is TGTGCCTGGAGTCCGGGTTTTTCGACTAATGAAAAACTGTTTTTT.

This clone occurred once. The rearrangement joins TRBV9 to TRBJ2-7; 7 bases are a match to TRBD1. The J segment lost 1 base and the V segment lost 1 base, leaving 5 bases of the junction unmatched. The germline V gene encodes CDR1 SGDLS and CDR2 YYNGEE. The CDR3 has 15 amino acids. The CDR3 coding sequence is TGTGCCAGCAGCGTAAGACAGGGAACGTCCTACGAGCAGTACTTC. Protein product: CASSVRQGTSYEQYF.

This rearrangement joins TRBV11-2 to TRBJ2-3; a weak D match, TRBD2 (5 bases). Germline V gene data show CDR1 as SGHAT and CDR2 as FQNNGV. The CDR3 covers 16 residues. V was pared by 3 bases and J by 2 bases, with 15 bases between. As DNA, the CDR3 is TGTGCCAGCAGCTTCCCCGGGGTTCGGGTCACAGATACGCAGTATTTT. Translation gives CASSFPGVRVTDTQYF.

This chain joins TRBV2 and TRBJ2-7; 9 nucleotides align to TRBD2. The CDR3 consists of 15 residues. The J segment lost 7 bases and the V segment lost 0 bases, leaving 7 bases of the junction unmatched. The germline V gene has CDR1 SNHLY and CDR2 FYNNEI. CDR3 DNA: TGTGCCAGCAGTGAAGCAAGAGCGGGAGGACCTGAGCAGTACTTC. Protein: CASSEARAGGPEQYF.